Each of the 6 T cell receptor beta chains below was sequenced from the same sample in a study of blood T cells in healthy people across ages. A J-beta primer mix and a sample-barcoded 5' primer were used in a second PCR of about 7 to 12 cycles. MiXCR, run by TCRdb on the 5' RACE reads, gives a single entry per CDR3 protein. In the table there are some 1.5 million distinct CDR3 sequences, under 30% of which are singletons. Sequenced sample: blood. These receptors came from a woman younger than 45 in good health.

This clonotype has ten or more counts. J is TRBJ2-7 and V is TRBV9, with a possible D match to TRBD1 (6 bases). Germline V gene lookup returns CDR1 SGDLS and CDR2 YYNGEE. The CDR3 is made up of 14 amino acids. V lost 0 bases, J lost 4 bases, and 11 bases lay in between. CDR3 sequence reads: CASSVEGVPYEQYF. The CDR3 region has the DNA TGTGCCAGCAGCGTAGAGGGGGTTCCGTACGAGCAGTACTTC. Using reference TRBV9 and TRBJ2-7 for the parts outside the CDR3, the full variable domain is DSGVTQTPKHLITATGQRVTLRCSPRSGDLSVYWYQQSLDQGLQFLIQYYNGEERAKGNILERFSAQQFPDLHSELNLSSLELGDSALYFCASSVEGVPYEQYFGPGTRLTVT.

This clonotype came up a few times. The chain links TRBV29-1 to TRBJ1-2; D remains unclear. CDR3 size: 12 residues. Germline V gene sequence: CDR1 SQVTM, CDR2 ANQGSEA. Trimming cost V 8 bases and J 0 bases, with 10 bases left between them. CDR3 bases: TGCAGCTTTCTCGACGCTAACTATGGCTACACCTTC. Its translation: CSFLDANYGYTF.

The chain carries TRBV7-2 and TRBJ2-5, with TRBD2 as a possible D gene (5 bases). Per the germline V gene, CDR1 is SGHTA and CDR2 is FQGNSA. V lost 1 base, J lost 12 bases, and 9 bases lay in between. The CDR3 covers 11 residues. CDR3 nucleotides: TGTGCCAGCAGCTTAGTGGGAGCGGAGTACTTC. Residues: CASSLVGAEYF.

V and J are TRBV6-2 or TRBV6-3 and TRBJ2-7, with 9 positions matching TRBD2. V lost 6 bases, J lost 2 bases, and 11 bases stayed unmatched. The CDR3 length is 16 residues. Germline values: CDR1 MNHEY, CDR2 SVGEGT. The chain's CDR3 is CASSRSSGTSTYEQYF. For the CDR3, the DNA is TGTGCCAGCAGCCGGTCTAGCGGGACTAGCACCTACGAGCAGTACTTC.

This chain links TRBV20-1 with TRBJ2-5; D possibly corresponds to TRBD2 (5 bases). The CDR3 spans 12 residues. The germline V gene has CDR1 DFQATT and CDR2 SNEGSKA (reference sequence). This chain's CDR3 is CSCLSGEATQYF. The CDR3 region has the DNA TGCAGCTGTTTATCCGGGGAAGCGACCCAGTACTTC.

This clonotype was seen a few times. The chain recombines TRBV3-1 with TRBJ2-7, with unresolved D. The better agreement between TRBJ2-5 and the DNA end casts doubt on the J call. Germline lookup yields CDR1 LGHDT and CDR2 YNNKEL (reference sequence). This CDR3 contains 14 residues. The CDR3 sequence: CASSQDLVVGTQYF. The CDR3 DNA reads TGTGCCAGCAGCCAAGATCTGGTCGTGGGGACCCAGTACTTC.